The rows below give T cell receptor beta chains drawn from one sample of a study of shared clonotypes between healthy human individuals. Sequenced by immunoSEQ multiplex PCR; TCRdb stores in-frame clones only, minus some. This table holds 1,400,000 or so clones, about 98.5% found once. Sequencing input: naive CD4+ T cells sorted from blood. The receptors stem from a man aged 30 to 45 in good health. The CDR3 runs from the conserved cysteine through the conserved F or W. A D gene is named only where the DNA matches it firmly. Clone size is not always given. Where it is, it says once, few, many or a class for expanded clones.

size | length | J | V | D | CDR3 | DNA
once | 10 | TRBJ2-1 | TRBV20-1 | NA | CSAKQYEQFF | TGCAGTGCGAAACAATATGAGCAGTTCTTC
NA | 13 | TRBJ2-2 | TRBV29-1 | NA | CSVDRSNTGELFF | TGCAGCGTTGATCGTTCTAACACCGGGGAGCTGTTTTTT
NA | 15 | TRBJ2-7 | TRBV30 | TRBD2 | CAGQVGTSGAYEQYF | TGTGCCGGCCAGGTAGGAACTAGCGGCGCCTACGAGCAGTACTTC
NA | 15 | TRBJ2-7 | TRBV7-8 | NA | CASSTIQGPSGEQYF | TGTGCCAGCAGCACTATCCAGGGGCCCTCGGGCGAGCAGTACTTC
NA | 13 | TRBJ2-5 | TRBV6-5 | NA | CASRERNQETQYF | TGTGCCAGCCGGGAGCGGAACCAAGAGACCCAGTACTTC
NA | 11 | TRBJ2-1 | TRBV29-1 | TRBD2 | CSVVKSGSGFF | TGCAGCGTTGTTAAAAGCGGGAGTGGATTCTTC
once | 15 | TRBJ2-7 | TRBV29-1 | NA | CSVEGGGQVPYEQYF | TGCAGCGTTGAAGGAGGGGGGCAGGTTCCCTACGAGCAGTACTTC
NA | 14 | TRBJ2-1 | TRBV10-3 | TRBD2 | CAIMALAGVNEQFF | TGTGCCATCATGGCACTAGCGGGAGTTAATGAGCAGTTCTTC
NA | 11 | TRBJ1-1 | TRBV28 | NA | CATREGTEAFF | TGTGCCACAAGGGAGGGCACTGAAGCTTTCTTT
NA | 15 | TRBJ2-5 | TRBV9 | NA | CASSVDGSTWKTQYF | TGTGCCAGCAGCGTAGACGGGTCGACCTGGAAGACCCAGTACTTC
NA | 13 | TRBJ2-5 | TRBV29-1 | TRBD1 | CSGTNRGQETQYF | TGCAGCGGGACAAACAGGGGACAAGAGACCCAGTACTTC
NA | 11 | TRBJ2-7 | TRBV20-1 | NA | CSARVHYEQYF | TGCAGTGCTAGAGTCCATTACGAGCAGTACTTC
NA | 14 | TRBJ2-7 | TRBV11-2 | NA | CASSLAGVLGEQYF | TGTGCCAGCAGCTTAGCAGGGGTGCTTGGGGAGCAGTACTTC
NA | 15 | TRBJ2-2 | TRBV25-1 | NA | CASSESRLNTGELFF | TGTGCCAGCAGTGAATCTCGGCTCAACACCGGGGAGCTGTTTTTT
once | 13 | TRBJ1-5 | TRBV2 | NA | CASSATGNQPQHF | TGTGCCAGCAGTGCCACGGGCAATCAGCCCCAGCATTTT
NA | 15 | TRBJ1-3 | TRBV15 | NA | CATSGDDWVGNTIYF | TGTGCCACCAGCGGAGACGACTGGGTTGGAAACACCATATATTTT
NA | 12 | TRBJ2-7 | TRBV11-2 | NA | CASSPPRYEQYF | TGTGCCAGCAGCCCCCCACGCTACGAGCAGTACTTC
NA | 16 | TRBJ2-7 | TRBV6-4 | TRBD2 | CASSPLAGGPSAEQYF | TGTGCCAGCAGCCCACTAGCGGGAGGGCCATCCGCCGAGCAGTACTTC
NA | 14 | TRBJ1-4 | TRBV28 | NA | CASGGRDGNEKLFF | TGTGCCAGTGGAGGGCGAGACGGTAATGAAAAACTGTTTTTT
NA | 13 | TRBJ1-1 | TRBV2 | NA | CASSARMNTEAFF | TGTGCCAGCAGTGCTCGGATGAACACTGAAGCTTTCTTT
NA | 11 | TRBJ2-5 | TRBV6-5 | NA | CASSSRETQYF | TGTGCCAGCAGTTCTAGGGAGACCCAGTACTTC
NA | 15 | TRBJ1-1 | TRBV6-5 | NA | CASSYSGGVGTEAFF | TGTGCCAGCAGTTACTCAGGCGGGGTAGGGACTGAAGCTTTCTTT
NA | 15 | TRBJ2-1 | TRBV5-1 | TRBD2 | CASSFLAGGINEQFF | TGCGCCAGCAGCTTTCTAGCGGGAGGAATCAATGAGCAGTTCTTC